This T cell receptor beta chain was captured in a study of beta chain features in type 1 diabetes. For the study at large: In all, more than 90,000,000 sorted cells from all samples were analyzed.

The V end lost 4 bases, the J end lost 5 bases, and 14 bases lay between the germline ends. This CDR3 spans 14 amino acids. Germline CDR1 reads SNHLY; CDR2 reads FYNNEI. Isolation of CD4+ naive, central memory, regulatory and stem cell-like memory cells was achieved by sorting via CD45RO/CCR7/CD25/CD127/CD95/CD27. As regards this clone: Its antigen remains unidentified.

TCRB transcripts that were expressed got sequenced, as all of the isolated RNA had been reverse transcribed. Measured with immunoSEQ multiplex PCR; TCRdb has only the in-frame clones, and not every one. The table lists approximately 41,000 clones, approximately 61% of them singletons. Regarding the study as a whole: In patients and controls equally, PCR might favor templates that are shorter. Shortening of TCRB CDR3s, moderate but significant, appeared in all four CD4+ subsets of Type 1 diabetes patients. Individuals with type 1 diabetes displayed fewer insertions and more deletions at VDJ junctions.

The sequenced sample was Tregs from blood. The sequence was obtained from a man under 40 with type 1 diabetes. Some clones in this sample may be carry-over from other donors' samples. J is TRBJ1-1 and V is TRBV2; a weak D match, TRBD1 (5 bases). Here the CDR3 DNA reads TGTGCCAGCAGTGCCGCGGGGGGAAGGACTGAAGCTTTCTTT. Translated: CASSAAGGRTEAFF.